A single sample is the source of the 8 T cell receptor beta chains below, sequenced in a study of cytomegalovirus exposure and HLA in healthy donors. The PCR ran on 60 Vbeta and 13 Jbeta primers. Method: immunoSEQ multiplex PCR; TCRdb's copy keeps in-frame clones and lacks some. The sample consists of over 150,000 clones, roughly 79% of them appearing once. Material for sequencing was PBMCs. These receptors were taken from a woman aged 45-59 years in good health and CMV-seronegative.

The chain combines TRBV7-2 with TRBJ1-2; the match to TRBD1 covers 10 bases. Per the germline V gene, CDR1 is SGHTA and CDR2 is FQGNSA. CDR3 length: 16 residues. The V and J ends lost 5 bases and 2 bases, in that order; junction bases with no gene match: 8. CDR3 in DNA: TGTGCCAGCAGCCTACGACAGGGGGCCTTGAACTATGGCTACACCTTC. It codes for CASSLRQGALNYGYTF.

The chain carries TRBV2 and TRBJ2-1; D is uncertain. Trimming took 6 bases from V and 6 from J, leaving 18 bases between them. The CDR3 runs 15 residues. Germline V gene data show CDR1 as SNHLY and CDR2 as FYNNEI. In nucleotides, the CDR3 is TGTGCCAGCAGCCCGAGCCTTATTACGTTCAATGAGCAGTTCTTC. It yields the protein CASSPSLITFNEQFF.

This chain links TRBV4-3 with TRBJ2-2; 13 nucleotides align to TRBD2. From germline, CDR1 is LGHNA and CDR2 YSLEER. The CDR3 is made up of 17 amino acids. V was pared by 4 bases and J by 7 bases, with 9 bases of the junction left unmatched. The CDR3 here is CASSRKGLAGEVGELFF. DNA for the CDR3: TGCGCCAGCAGCCGAAAAGGACTAGCGGGAGAAGTCGGGGAGCTGTTTTTT.

This clone appeared once. The chain links TRBV27 to TRBJ1-1; TRBD1 aligns across 7 bases. This CDR3 is built from 13 residues. Germline V lookup: CDR1 MNHEY, CDR2 SMNVEV (reference sequence). The junction had 3 bases not matched to a gene; V was cut back by 3 bases and J by 5 bases. The CDR3 region is CASSLAGGTEAFF. The DNA of the CDR3 is TGTGCCAGCAGTTTGGCAGGGGGGACTGAAGCTTTCTTT.

The rearrangement joins TRBV19 to TRBJ1-1, with 10 bases aligning to TRBD1. Per germline, CDR1 LNHDA and CDR2 SQIVND (reference sequence). With 7 bases clipped from V and 4 bases from J, the junction kept 12 bases outside the gene matches. The length of the CDR3 is 16 residues. CDR3 nucleotide sequence: TGTGCCAGTATTGGGAGACAGGGGGCTTTCGGCACTGAAGCTTTCTTT. It is translated as CASIGRQGAFGTEAFF.

This clone was observed a few times. V gene TRBV7-2 combines with J gene TRBJ1-2; no definite D call. The CDR3 has 15 amino acids. Trimming pared 3 bases from V and 4 bases from J, leaving 15 bases between. Per the germline V gene, CDR1 is SGHTA and CDR2 is FQGNSA. The CDR3 sequence: CASSLGRWASYGYTF. In DNA, the CDR3 is TGTGCCAGCAGCTTGGGCAGGTGGGCTTCCTATGGCTACACCTTC.

This chain links TRBV25-1 with TRBJ2-7; 7 bases agree with TRBD1. The CDR3 length is 15 residues. Germline lookup yields CDR1 MGHDK and CDR2 SYGVNS. Unmatched junction bases numbered 3, after V lost 1 base and J lost 0 bases. The CDR3: CASSESGTASYEQYF. DNA of the CDR3: TGTGCCAGCAGTGAATCTGGGACAGCCTCCTACGAGCAGTACTTC.

The chain couples TRBV2 to TRBJ1-5; 11 bases fit TRBD1. This CDR3 contains 14 residues. The junction had 5 bases not matched to a gene; V was cut back by 7 bases and J by 6 bases. CDR1 and CDR2 from the germline V gene are SNHLY and FYNNEI. The CDR3 sequence: CASTGQGASQPQHF. The CDR3 DNA sequence: TGTGCCAGCACCGGACAGGGGGCAAGTCAGCCCCAGCATTTT.